The following is a TCR beta chain sequence with its context. Its antigen is currently unknown. Given the absence of the conserved phenylalanine or tryptophan at the CDR3 end, a read error is likely. This sample is drawn from a study of cytomegalovirus exposure and HLA in healthy donors. Study-level results: A later analysis showed TCR association rates differing by HLA locus, peaking at DRB1 and lowest at HLA-C.

The PCR was carried out with 60 Vbeta primers and 13 Jbeta primers. Data came from immunoSEQ multiplex PCR; TCRdb stores just in-frame clones and leaves some out. The sample lists 150,000 to 200,000 clones, around 74% occurring once. Sequencing was performed on PBMCs. The TCR originated in a female donor in good health and CMV-seronegative.

CDR3 bases: TGCAGCGTGGGGACTAGCGGACCTTACGAGCAGTACCTC. Protein: CSVGTSGPYEQYL. This sequence joins TRBV29-1 and TRBJ2-7; 11 bases are a match to TRBD2. The ends lost 6 bases at V and 4 bases at J; junction bases unmatched: 5. From germline, CDR1 is SQVTM and CDR2 ANQGSEA. The CDR3 runs to 13 residues.